This T cell receptor beta chain was observed in a study of blood T cell repertoires in COVID-19. Study background: Researchers got acute and convalescent COVID-19 samples from the United States, Italy and Spain. PBMCs, B-cell-depleted T cells, or T cells provided the cDNA or gDNA that made up the material.

Per the study methods: Estimated nucleated cell counts came from reference gene primer amplification. TCRdb's copy holds only in-frame clones and misses some; the assay was immunoSEQ multiplex PCR. Clone size and V and J calls were adopted from that table, with D and trimming inferred from the DNA. The repertoire holds approximately 220,000 clones, with just under 90% as singletons. There are 14 residues in the CDR3. V shed 0 bases and J shed 5 bases, with 8 bases lying between them. Germline CDR1 is LGHNA and CDR2 is YSLEER. A few counts support this clone. The clonotype originates from a man in his sixties who had recovered from COVID-19. Sequenced: peripheral blood. The chain carries TRBV4-3 and TRBJ1-5, with unresolved D. In DNA form, the CDR3 reads TGCGCCAGCAGCCAAGAGGGCCGTGATCAGCCCCAGCATTTT. It codes for CASSQEGRDQPQHF.